A selection of T cell receptor beta chains follows, all from one sample in a study of cytomegalovirus exposure and HLA in healthy donors. The repertoire was sequenced with immunoSEQ multiplex PCR; TCRdb's copy has only in-frame clones and lacks some. The sample consists of about 120,000 clones, 8% to 10% of them appearing once. Sequencing was carried out using PBMCs. These receptor sequences come from a man in his thirties or forties in good health and CMV-seronegative. CDR3s include the opening cysteine and the closing phenylalanine or tryptophan. Each record gives: D gene, clone size, J gene, V gene, CDR3 DNA, CDR3 protein. D genes are given only for firm matches. Where a row states a size, it is once, few, many or the class of an expanded clone; other rows omit it.

>-|-|TRBJ1-1|TRBV19
TGTGCCAGTAGTATGACAGCCCTGACTGAAGCTTTCTTT
CASSMTALTEAFF
>-|few|TRBJ2-5|TRBV28
TGTGCCAGCCAACAAGAGACCCAGTACTTC
CASQQETQYF
>TRBD1|few|TRBJ1-2|TRBV6-1
TGTGCCAGCAGTCAAGGGTTGGGAGGAGGGGGCGGCTATGGCTACACCTTC
CASSQGLGGGGGYGYTF
>-|-|TRBJ2-1|TRBV27
TGTGCCAGCAGTTTACCCGGGAGCCACAATGAGCAGTTCTTC
CASSLPGSHNEQFF
>TRBD1|few|TRBJ2-1|TRBV11-3
TGTGCCAGCAGTACTTCTACAGGGGGCTCCTACAATGAGCAGTTCTTC
CASSTSTGGSYNEQFF
>TRBD1|-|TRBJ1-1|TRBV14
TGTGCCAGCAGGCCAACCAGGGGGCTGGGGGGGAACACTGAAGCTTTCTTT
CASRPTRGLGGNTEAFF
>-|-|TRBJ1-4|TRBV10-3
TGTGCCACCGCGACAGGTTCGACTAATGAAAAACTGTTTTTT
CATATGSTNEKLFF
>-|few|TRBJ2-2|TRBV30
TGTGCCTGGAGTCGGGGGGACACCAACACCGGGGAGCTGTTTTTT
CAWSRGDTNTGELFF
>TRBD1|-|TRBJ1-2|TRBV7-8
TGTGCCAGCAGCCTCAGGGGGCGCGAACCCTATGGCTACACCTTC
CASSLRGREPYGYTF
>-|-|TRBJ1-2|TRBV19
TGTGCCAGTAGTATGGCTCAGGGGCGTTTAACTATCTATGGCTACACCTTC
CASSMAQGRLTIYGYTF
>-|-|TRBJ1-3|TRBV6-1
TGTGCCAGCGGAGAGAATACTGGAAACACCATATATTTT
CASGENTGNTIYF
>TRBD1|-|TRBJ2-7|TRBV29-1
TGCAGCGTTGAGTGGACAGGTAGCTCCTACGAGCAGTACTTC
CSVEWTGSSYEQYF